Following are 21 T cell receptor beta chains from one sample sequenced in a study of identical twins. MiXCR, run by TCRdb on the 5' RACE reads, gives a single entry per CDR3 protein. The sample carries hundreds of thousands of distinct CDR3 sequences, roughly 18% recorded once. These data also featured in a second study, about T cells expressing NK-cell markers.

Sample: PBMCs. All receptors derive from a woman aged 18-29 years in good health.

This clonotype was found a few times. The V call is TRBV20-1, the J call TRBJ2-3; 10 positions match TRBD2. CDR1 DFQATT and CDR2 SNEGSKA come from the germline V gene (reference sequence). The CDR3 has 14 residues. V dropped 5 bases and J dropped 5; count of bases not matched to a gene: 7. The CDR3 is CSAYSSGGGDTQYF. The CDR3 nucleotides are TGCAGTGCTTATTCTAGCGGGGGAGGAGATACGCAGTATTTT.

The chain employs TRBV12-3 or TRBV12-4 and TRBJ2-3; D is perhaps TRBD1 (6 bases). The CDR3 is made up of 13 amino acids. With 5 bases removed from V and 6 bases from J, the gap between germline ends came to 12 bases. CDR3 nucleotide sequence: TGTGCCAGCAGTACAGGGTCCGGGGATACGCAGTATTTT. Amino acids: CASSTGSGDTQYF.

This clonotype was counted only a few times. The chain has TRBV12-3 or TRBV12-4 and TRBJ2-2; 7 bases match TRBD2. J gave up 1 base and V 6 bases, and 8 bases lay outside the gene matches. This CDR3 has 16 residues. The CDR3 is CASSPQWGGNTGELFF. Written as DNA, the CDR3 is TGTGCCAGCAGCCCTCAGTGGGGGGGGAACACCGGGGAGCTGTTTTTT.

This clonotype was detected many times. The chain links TRBV24-1 to TRBJ2-3, with 9 positions matching TRBD1. V lost 6 bases and J lost 2; bases outside the gene matches: 5. CDR1 and CDR2 (germline): KGHDR, SFDVKD. The CDR3 length is 15 residues. The CDR3 region is CATSRGTGNTDTQYF. CDR3 in DNA: TGTGCCACCAGTAGAGGGACAGGGAACACAGATACGCAGTATTTT.

The chain has TRBV9 and TRBJ2-2; D is possibly TRBD2 (6 bases). CDR3 length: 14 amino acids. Germline values: CDR1 SGDLS, CDR2 YYNGEE. The V and J ends lost 0 bases and 6 bases respectively, with 9 bases between them. CDR3 sequence (DNA): TGTGCCAGCAGCGTAGTATGGGGGGCCGGGGAGCTGTTTTTT. This translates into CASSVVWGAGELFF. Filled out from reference TRBV9 and TRBJ2-2, the complete variable domain reads DSGVTQTPKHLITATGQRVTLRCSPRSGDLSVYWYQQSLDQGLQFLIQYYNGEERAKGNILERFSAQQFPDLHSELNLSSLELGDSALYFCASSVVWGAGELFFGEGSRLTVL.

This chain joins TRBV27 and TRBJ1-5, with TRBD1 as a possible D gene (5 bases). Trimming left V 2 bases short and J 6 bases short, with 17 bases between. The CDR3 covers 16 residues. Germline lookup yields CDR1 MNHEY and CDR2 SMNVEV (reference sequence). This CDR3 is CASSLNPAGQGQPQHF. The CDR3 DNA reads as TGTGCCAGCAGTTTAAACCCCGCGGGGCAGGGTCAGCCCCAGCATTTT.

V is TRBV20-1 and J is TRBJ2-1; D may be TRBD1 or TRBD2 (6 bases each). The germline V and J ends were trimmed by 1 base and 4 bases, with 14 bases remaining between them. The germline V gene encodes CDR1 DFQATT and CDR2 SNEGSKA (reference sequence). CDR3 length: 15 amino acids. CDR3 bases: TGCAGTGCTAGAGGTGTCGGGGGCCAGTACAATGAGCAGTTCTTC. It yields the protein CSARGVGGQYNEQFF.

This chain uses TRBV29-1 with TRBJ2-2; TRBD1 matches at 9 bases. V shed 7 bases and J 2 bases; nucleotides not matched to a gene: 5. Germline values: CDR1 SQVTM, CDR2 ANQGSEA. The CDR3 loop spans 14 amino acids. The CDR3 DNA is TGCAGCGCTCCGGACAGGGGTAACACCGGGGAGCTGTTTTTT. Its translation is CSAPDRGNTGELFF.

This chain links TRBV5-1 with TRBJ1-1, with a tentative D call TRBD1 (5 bases). This CDR3 region has 14 residues. V shed 4 bases and J shed 4 bases, with 14 bases lying between them. The germline gives CDR1 SGHRS, CDR2 YFSETQ. The DNA for the CDR3 is TGCGCCAGCAGCGAGAGGGGAGTAAGCACTGAAGCTTTCTTT. It codes for CASSERGVSTEAFF.

This clonotype was seen a handful of times. The chain is built from TRBV3-1 and TRBJ2-1, with 7 bases aligning to TRBD2. Per germline, CDR1 LGHDT and CDR2 YNNKEL (reference sequence). The CDR3 consists of 15 residues. J gave up 4 bases and V 4 bases, and 7 bases lay outside the gene matches. In nucleotides, the CDR3 is TGTGCCAGCAGCCGTGGGACTAAACCTTACAATGAGCAGTTCTTC. Translation: CASSRGTKPYNEQFF.

This clonotype was detected only a few times. The chain links TRBV5-5 to TRBJ2-2, with D possibly being TRBD1 (6 bases). The length of the CDR3 is 16 residues. From germline, CDR1 is SGHKS and CDR2 YYEKEE (reference sequence). The germline V and J ends were trimmed by 2 bases and 0 bases, with 11 bases remaining between them. The CDR3 DNA is TGTGCCAGCAGCTTTGGGCGGACAGCGAACACCGGGGAGCTGTTTTTT. It translates to CASSFGRTANTGELFF.

This clonotype showed up just a few times. The chain carries TRBV9 and TRBJ1-1, with a weak D call TRBD1 (6 bases). Trimming cost V 0 bases and J 3 bases, with 9 bases left between them. This CDR3 is 14 amino acids long. CDR1 and CDR2 (germline): SGDLS, YYNGEE. The CDR3, as DNA: TGTGCCAGCAGCGTAGGGACAGCGTACACTGAAGCTTTCTTT. Its translation: CASSVGTAYTEAFF.

The rearrangement joins TRBV6-1 to TRBJ2-1; 11 bases fit TRBD2. The CDR3 has 15 residues. The germline V gene encodes CDR1 MNHNS and CDR2 SASEGT. V lost 6 bases and J lost 12; bases outside the gene matches: 13. Here the CDR3 reads CASRHRTSGSVRQFF. CDR3 nucleotides: TGTGCCAGCAGACATAGGACTAGCGGGTCCGTACGGCAGTTCTTC.

The chain is built from TRBV7-2 and TRBJ1-5; D possibly corresponds to TRBD1 (5 bases). The ends were cut back, 5 bases at V and 9 bases at J, with 20 bases in the middle. Germline loops: CDR1 SGHTA, CDR2 FQGNSA. CDR3 length: 15 amino acids. For the CDR3, the DNA is TGTGCCAGCAGCCTCGGGACTTCTGAGGCAGGGCCCCAGCATTTT. Its protein is CASSLGTSEAGPQHF.

This clonotype has more than one count but fewer than ten. The J gene is TRBJ1-1, the V gene TRBV9; TRBD1 matches 8 bases. This CDR3 has 15 amino acids. Unmatched junction bases numbered 6, after V lost 0 bases and J lost 5 bases. Germline values: CDR1 SGDLS, CDR2 YYNGEE. In DNA form, the CDR3 reads TGTGCCAGCAGCGTAGAGTCAGGGGGCTATACTGAAGCTTTCTTT. It yields the protein CASSVESGGYTEAFF.

This clonotype has just a few counts. The chain has TRBV3-1 and TRBJ1-1, with TRBD1 identical over 7 bases. With V trimmed by 3 bases and J by 7 bases, 2 bases remained unmatched. The CDR3 contains 12 residues. From germline, CDR1 is LGHDT and CDR2 YNNKEL (reference sequence). CDR3 amino acids: CASSHRQGEAFF. In DNA, the CDR3 is TGTGCCAGCAGCCACAGACAGGGTGAAGCTTTCTTT.

The chain uses TRBV6-2 or TRBV6-3 and TRBJ1-6; tentatively, D is TRBD1 (5 bases). CDR1 and CDR2 from the germline V gene are MNHEY and SVGEGT. The CDR3 spans 13 residues. Trimming stripped 4 bases from V and 9 bases from J, with 10 bases between. CDR3 region: CASSFDRSSPLHF. For the CDR3, the DNA is TGTGCCAGCAGTTTTGACAGATCTTCACCCCTCCACTTT.

The chain couples TRBV5-1 to TRBJ2-7; weak D call: TRBD1 (6 bases). Germline-derived CDR1 and CDR2 are SGHRS and YFSETQ. V lost 0 bases to trimming and J lost 7 bases, with 14 bases between them. CDR3 size: 14 residues. DNA of the CDR3: TGCGCCAGCAGCTTGGAACACAGGGCTGGGGAGCAGTACTTC. Translated: CASSLEHRAGEQYF.

This chain joins TRBV20-1 and TRBJ2-1; 7 bases match TRBD2. The CDR3 covers 13 residues. In germline, CDR1 is DFQATT, CDR2 SNEGSKA (reference sequence). V trimming: 6 bases; J trimming: 5 bases; junction bases outside the gene matches: 7. CDR3 nucleotide sequence: TGCAGTGCGGCCCTGGGAGGGCACAATGAGCAGTTCTTC. Amino acids: CSAALGGHNEQFF.

The sample holds a few counts of this clonotype. This chain connects TRBV7-9 to TRBJ1-1; D remains ambiguous. Germline assignment: CDR1 SEHNR and CDR2 FQNEAQ (reference sequence). V dropped 3 bases and J dropped 8 bases, with 7 bases sitting between them. CDR3 length equals 11 residues. This CDR3 reads CASSFVEEAFF. The CDR3 DNA is TGTGCCAGCAGCTTTGTGGAGGAAGCTTTCTTT.

This clonotype appeared a few times. The chain is built from TRBV20-1 and TRBJ1-6; unclear D gene. CDR3 length: 12 residues. CDR1 DFQATT and CDR2 SNEGSKA come from the germline V gene (reference sequence). CDR3 sequence reads: CARAGINSPLHF. The CDR3 DNA follows: TGCGCCCGGGCGGGGATAAATTCACCCCTCCACTTT.